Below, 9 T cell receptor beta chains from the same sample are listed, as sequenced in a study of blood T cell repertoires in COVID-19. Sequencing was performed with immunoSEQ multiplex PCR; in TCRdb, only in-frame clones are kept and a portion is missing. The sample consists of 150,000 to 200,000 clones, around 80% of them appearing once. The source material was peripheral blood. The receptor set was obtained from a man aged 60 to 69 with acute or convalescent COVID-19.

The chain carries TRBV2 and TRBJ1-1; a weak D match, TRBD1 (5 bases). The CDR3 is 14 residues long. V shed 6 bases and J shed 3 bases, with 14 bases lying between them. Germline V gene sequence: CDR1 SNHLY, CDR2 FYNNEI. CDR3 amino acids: CASSWGGMDTEAFF. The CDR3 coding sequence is TGTGCCAGCAGCTGGGGGGGTATGGACACTGAAGCTTTCTTT. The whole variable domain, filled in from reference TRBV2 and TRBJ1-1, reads EPEVTQTPSHQVTQMGQEVILRCVPISNHLYFYWYRQILGQKVEFLVSFYNNEISEKSEIFDDQFSVERPDGSNFTLKIRSTKLEDSAMYFCASSWGGMDTEAFFGQGTRLTVV.

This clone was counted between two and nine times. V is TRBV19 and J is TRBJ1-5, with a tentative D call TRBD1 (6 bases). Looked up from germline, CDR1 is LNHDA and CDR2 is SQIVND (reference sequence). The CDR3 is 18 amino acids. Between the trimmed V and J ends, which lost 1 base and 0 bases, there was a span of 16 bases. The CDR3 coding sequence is TGTGCCAGTAGTATAGTCCGCAGGGGCCCCTATAGCAATCAGCCCCAGCATTTT. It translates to CASSIVRRGPYSNQPQHF.

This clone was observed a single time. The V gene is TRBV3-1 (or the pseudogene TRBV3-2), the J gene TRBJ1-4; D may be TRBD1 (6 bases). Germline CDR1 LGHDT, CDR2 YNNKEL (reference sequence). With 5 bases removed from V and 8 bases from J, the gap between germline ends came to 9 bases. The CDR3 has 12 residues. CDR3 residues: CASSRGREKLFF. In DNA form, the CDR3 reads TGTGCCAGCAGCAGGGGGAGAGAAAAACTGTTTTTT.

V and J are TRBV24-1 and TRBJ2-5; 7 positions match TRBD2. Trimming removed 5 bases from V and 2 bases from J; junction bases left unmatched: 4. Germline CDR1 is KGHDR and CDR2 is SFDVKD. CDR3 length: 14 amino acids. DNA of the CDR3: TGTGCCACCAGTGGGCTAGCGGATCAAGAGACCCAGTACTTC. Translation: CATSGLADQETQYF.

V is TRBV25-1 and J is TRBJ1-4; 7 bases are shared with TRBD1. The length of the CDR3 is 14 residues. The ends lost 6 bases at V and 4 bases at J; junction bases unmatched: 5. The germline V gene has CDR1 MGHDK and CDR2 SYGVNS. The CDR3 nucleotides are TGTGCCAGCAGAGAGACAGGGATTAATGAAAAACTGTTTTTT. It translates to CASRETGINEKLFF.

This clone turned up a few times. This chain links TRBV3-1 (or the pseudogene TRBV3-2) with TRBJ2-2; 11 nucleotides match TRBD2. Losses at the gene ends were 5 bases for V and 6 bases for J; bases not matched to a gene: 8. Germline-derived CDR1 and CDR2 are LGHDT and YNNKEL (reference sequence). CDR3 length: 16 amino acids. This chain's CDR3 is CASSSGAGLAAGELFF. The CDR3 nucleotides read TGTGCCAGCAGCTCCGGGGCGGGACTAGCGGCCGGGGAGCTGTTTTTT.

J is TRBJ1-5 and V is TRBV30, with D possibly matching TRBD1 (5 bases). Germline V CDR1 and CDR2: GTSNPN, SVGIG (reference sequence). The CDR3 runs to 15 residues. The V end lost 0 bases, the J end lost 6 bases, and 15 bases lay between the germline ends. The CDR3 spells CAWSVSGEGRQPQHF. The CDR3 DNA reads TGTGCCTGGAGTGTCTCGGGGGAAGGTCGTCAGCCCCAGCATTTT.

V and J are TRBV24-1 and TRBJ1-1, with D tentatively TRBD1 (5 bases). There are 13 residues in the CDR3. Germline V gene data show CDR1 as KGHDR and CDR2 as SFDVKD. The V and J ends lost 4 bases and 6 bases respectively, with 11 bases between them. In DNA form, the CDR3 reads TGTGCCACCAGTGACCCCGACAGACCTGAAGCTTTCTTT. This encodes CATSDPDRPEAFF.

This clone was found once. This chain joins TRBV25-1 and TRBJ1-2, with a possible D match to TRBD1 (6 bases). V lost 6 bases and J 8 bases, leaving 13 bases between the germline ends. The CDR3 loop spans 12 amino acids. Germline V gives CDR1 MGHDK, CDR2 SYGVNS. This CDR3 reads CASRVGGGGYTF. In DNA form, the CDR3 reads TGTGCCAGCAGGGTCGGGGGGGGCGGCTACACCTTC.